One and the same sample provided the 30 T cell receptor beta chains below, sequenced in a study of blood T cell repertoires in COVID-19. Profiled with immunoSEQ multiplex PCR; TCRdb holds only in-frame clones, not every one. The table shows 30,000 to 45,000 clones, with 80% to 90% occurring only once. The specimen sequenced was peripheral blood. These receptors all stem from a man in his 60s in a cohort sampled during active COVID-19.

This chain joins TRBV7-9 and TRBJ2-1, with a weak D call TRBD2 (6 bases). The germline V gene encodes CDR1 SEHNR and CDR2 FQNEAQ (reference sequence). Trimming left V 2 bases short and J 0 bases short, with 8 bases between. The CDR3 consists of 15 residues. DNA for the CDR3: TGTGCCAGCAGCTTAATAGCGGACTCCTACAATGAGCAGTTCTTC. This gives the protein CASSLIADSYNEQFF.

This chain connects TRBV7-2 to TRBJ2-6, with 7 bases that match TRBD2. V was clipped by 11 bases and J by 4 bases; unmatched bases: 8. This CDR3 has 14 amino acids. The germline gives CDR1 SGHTA, CDR2 FQGNSA. The CDR3 reads CAGQAGYGANVLTF. The CDR3 DNA follows: TGTGCCGGTCAAGCGGGGTACGGGGCCAACGTCCTGACTTTC.

This chain joins TRBV25-1 and TRBJ2-7; D might be TRBD2 (6 bases). The V gene lost 7 bases and the J gene lost 3 bases, with 13 bases spanning the gap. The CDR3 runs 13 residues. Germline CDR1 MGHDK, CDR2 SYGVNS. In DNA, the CDR3 is TGTGCCAGCACCGGGGGTTGGGGCTACGAGCAGTACTTC. Protein sequence: CASTGGWGYEQYF.

The chain carries TRBV3-1 (or the pseudogene TRBV3-2) and TRBJ2-5; TRBD1 matches at 7 bases. Germline-derived CDR1 and CDR2 are LGHDT and YNNKEL (reference sequence). The CDR3 is 14 amino acids. V lost 4 bases, J lost 7 bases, and 9 bases stayed unmatched. CDR3 amino acids: CASSPYRGGGTQYF. As DNA, the CDR3 is TGTGCCAGCAGCCCCTACAGGGGTGGAGGGACCCAGTACTTC.

This clone was recorded once. The J gene is TRBJ2-2, the V gene TRBV6-4, with D maybe TRBD2 (5 bases). The V gene lost 6 bases and the J gene lost 4 bases, with 18 bases spanning the gap. From germline, CDR1 is MRHNA and CDR2 SNTAGT. CDR3 length: 16 residues. The CDR3 DNA sequence: TGTGCCAGCAGGAGGGAACCCCTATGGGGCACCGGGGAGCTGTTTTTT. The encoded protein is CASRREPLWGTGELFF.

The CDR3 here is CANRGGPGELFF. The DNA for the CDR3 is TGTGCCAACCGGGGGGGCCCCGGGGAGCTGTTTTTT. The gene calls are TRBV6-5 and TRBJ2-2; 8 bases are shared with TRBD2. After removal of 10 bases from V and 6 bases from J, the junction contained 4 bases not matched to a gene. The CDR3 is 12 residues long. Looked up from germline, CDR1 is MNHEY and CDR2 is SVGAGI.

This sequence joins TRBV2 and TRBJ1-5; the D is unclear. CDR1 is SNHLY and CDR2 is FYNNEI in the germline V gene. CDR3 length: 14 amino acids. Trimming removed 2 bases at V and 1 base at J, with 6 bases between. The CDR3 DNA reads as TGTGCCAGCAGTGAATTTCTAAGCAATCAGCCCCAGCATTTT. Protein: CASSEFLSNQPQHF. Together with reference TRBV2 and TRBJ1-5, the CDR3 gives the full variable domain: EPEVTQTPSHQVTQMGQEVILRCVPISNHLYFYWYRQILGQKVEFLVSFYNNEISEKSEIFDDQFSVERPDGSNFTLKIRSTKLEDSAMYFCASSEFLSNQPQHFGDGTRLSIL.

The chain joins TRBV19 to TRBJ2-7, with D uncertain. CDR3 length: 13 amino acids. The germline CDR1 and CDR2 sequences are LNHDA and SQIVND (reference sequence). Trimming cost V 8 bases and J 0 bases, with 11 bases left between them. The CDR3 coding sequence is TGTGCCAGTGTTGGCCCAAACTCCTACGAGCAGTACTTC. Protein sequence: CASVGPNSYEQYF.

The chain employs TRBV4-3 and TRBJ1-1; no clear D gene. The CDR3 has 15 residues. V lost 0 bases to trimming and J lost 2 bases, with 10 bases between them. The germline CDR1 and CDR2 sequences are LGHNA and YSLEER. CDR3 nucleotides: TGCGCCAGCAGCCAAGAGGGAGTCCAAAACACTGAAGCTTTCTTT. Its protein product is CASSQEGVQNTEAFF.

The rearrangement links TRBV4-3 to TRBJ2-3; 8 positions agree with TRBD2. CDR3 length: 15 residues. Trimming removed 4 bases from V and 4 bases from J; junction bases left unmatched: 7. Germline assignment: CDR1 LGHNA and CDR2 YSLEER. The chain's CDR3 is CASSPGTSYSDTQYF. The CDR3 DNA sequence: TGCGCCAGCAGCCCCGGGACTAGTTATTCAGATACGCAGTATTTT.

This clone has more than one count but fewer than ten. The rearrangement joins TRBV11-1 to TRBJ2-1; D possibly corresponds to TRBD2 (5 bases). The CDR3 sequence is 14 residues long. Germline lookup yields CDR1 SGHAT and CDR2 FQDESV (reference sequence). Trimming removed 2 bases at V and 7 bases at J, with 12 bases between. The CDR3 nucleotides are TGTGCCAGCAGCTTAAACGGGCCGGGGAATGAGCAGTTCTTC. This encodes CASSLNGPGNEQFF.

The V call is TRBV7-6, the J call TRBJ2-7, with D maybe TRBD2 (6 bases). The CDR3 is made up of 14 amino acids. Germline V gene sequence: CDR1 SGHVS, CDR2 FNYEAQ. V shed 5 bases and J shed 3 bases, with 14 bases lying between them. In nucleotides, the CDR3 is TGTGCCAGCAGCACACAGGAGGGGAACTACGAGCAGTACTTC. This codes for CASSTQEGNYEQYF.

This clone has only one observation. The chain links TRBV9 to TRBJ1-2, with TRBD1 matching 7 bases. CDR3 length equals 14 residues. Germline V CDR1 and CDR2: SGDLS, YYNGEE. The V gene end was trimmed by 4 bases and the J gene end by 7 bases; junction bases not matched to a gene: 10. CDR3 coding DNA: TGTGCCAGCAGCCAACGACAGGGATCAGGTGGCTACACCTTC. This sequence encodes CASSQRQGSGGYTF.

The V call is TRBV19, the J call TRBJ2-1; 7 positions match TRBD1. This CDR3 comprises 14 residues. Trimming took 10 bases from V and 5 from J; bases not matched to a gene: 11. Germline loops: CDR1 LNHDA, CDR2 SQIVND (reference sequence). The CDR3 DNA is TGTGCCACCCTCCCTCGGACAGGTCACAATGAGCAGTTCTTC. This gives the protein CATLPRTGHNEQFF. The full variable domain, with the rest looked up from reference TRBV19 and TRBJ2-1, is DGGITQSPKYLFRKEGQNVTLSCEQNLNHDAMYWYRQDPGQGLRLIYYSQIVNDFQKGDIAEGYSVSREKKESFPLTVTSAQKNPTAFYLCATLPRTGHNEQFFGPGTRLTVL.

The rearrangement joins TRBV28 to TRBJ2-7; 7 bases match TRBD1. The germline gives CDR1 MDHEN, CDR2 SYDVKM. Unmatched junction bases numbered 6, after V lost 10 bases and J lost 0 bases. CDR3 length: 13 amino acids. The CDR3 nucleotides read TGTGCCATCCTGGACAGGAACTCCTACGAGCAGTACTTC. As protein: CAILDRNSYEQYF.

The V and J genes are TRBV2 and TRBJ2-5; 8 bases line up with TRBD2. The V and J ends lost 8 bases and 5 bases, in that order; junction bases with no gene match: 13. This CDR3 spans 15 amino acids. Germline values: CDR1 SNHLY, CDR2 FYNNEI. CDR3 amino acids: CASCRLRAGAETQYF. DNA of the CDR3: TGTGCCAGCTGTAGACTAAGAGCGGGAGCGGAGACCCAGTACTTC.

The rearrangement joins TRBV12-3 or TRBV12-4 to TRBJ2-7, with 7 bases fitting TRBD1. This CDR3 comprises 13 residues. V was clipped by 5 bases and J by 4 bases; unmatched bases: 5. DNA of the CDR3: TGTGCCAGCAGTCGGGACAGCGGATACGAGCAGTACTTC. It specifies CASSRDSGYEQYF.

The V and J genes are TRBV5-1 and TRBJ2-1; 10 nucleotides line up with TRBD2. The CDR3 loop spans 15 amino acids. The germline V gene has CDR1 SGHRS and CDR2 YFSETQ. Trimming cost V 1 base and J 8 bases; bases outside gene matches: 6. The chain's CDR3 is CASSLTSGVKYEQFF. The CDR3 DNA sequence: TGCGCCAGCAGCTTGACTAGCGGGGTCAAATATGAGCAGTTCTTC.

The chain couples TRBV18 to TRBJ2-3; no clear D gene. V lost 6 bases to trimming and J lost 4 bases, with 11 bases between them. There are 13 residues in the CDR3. CDR1 is KGHSH and CDR2 is LQKENI in the germline V gene. The DNA of the CDR3 is TGTGCCAGCTCCCCCGCTGGAGCAGATACGCAGTATTTT. Encoded protein: CASSPAGADTQYF. Variable domain in full (rest from reference TRBV18 and TRBJ2-3): NAGVMQNPRHLVRRRGQEARLRCSPMKGHSHVYWYRQLPEEGLKFMVYLQKENIIDESGMPKERFSAEFPKEGPSILRIQQVVRGDSAAYFCASSPAGADTQYFGPGTRLTVL.

The sample holds a few counts of this clone. V gene TRBV7-7 combines with J gene TRBJ1-4, with D possibly TRBD1 on 5 matching bases. With 5 bases removed from V and 1 base from J, the gap between germline ends came to 14 bases. CDR1 is SSHAT, CDR2 FNYEAQ, per germline (reference sequence). The CDR3 is made up of 16 amino acids. The CDR3 nucleotides read TGTGCCAGCAGCCGGGGGAACGGCGGAACTAATGAAAAACTGTTTTTT. Translating gives CASSRGNGGTNEKLFF.

This clone was found a few times. The genes are TRBV5-8 and TRBJ2-1; TRBD1 matches 10 bases. With V trimmed by 5 bases and J by 7 bases, 12 bases remained unmatched. This CDR3 is built from 16 residues. Germline V gives CDR1 SGHTS, CDR2 YDEGEE. CDR3 loop: CASRPADRDRGNEQFF. The CDR3 coding sequence is TGTGCCAGCAGGCCTGCGGACCGGGACAGGGGAAATGAGCAGTTCTTC.

This chain uses TRBV7-8 with TRBJ1-5; 7 positions agree with TRBD1. The CDR3 is 15 residues long. V was pared by 5 bases and J by 3 bases, with 7 bases of the junction left unmatched. Germline loops: CDR1 SGHVS, CDR2 FQNEAQ. CDR3 region: CASSRLGQINQPQHF. The CDR3 DNA sequence: TGTGCCAGCAGCCGTTTGGGACAGATCAATCAGCCCCAGCATTTT.

V gene TRBV16 combines with J gene TRBJ1-6; D is perhaps TRBD1 (5 bases). This CDR3 region has 15 residues. The V end lost 0 bases, the J end lost 11 bases, and 14 bases lay between the germline ends. Germline CDR1 and CDR2: KGHSY and FQNENV. CDR3 DNA: TGTGCCAGCAGCCAATCGCGGGACGGCCGGACACCCCTCCACTTT. The encoded protein is CASSQSRDGRTPLHF.

The CDR3 is CASSIGPRGSGELFF. The DNA of the CDR3 is TGTGCCAGTAGTATAGGTCCCAGGGGTTCGGGGGAGCTGTTTTTT. The chain uses TRBV19 and TRBJ2-2; perhaps TRBD1 as D (6 bases). CDR1 LNHDA and CDR2 SQIVND come from the germline V gene (reference sequence). The CDR3 runs 15 residues. Deletions cut 1 base from V and 8 bases from J, with 14 bases between. Complete variable domain (other parts from reference TRBV19 and TRBJ2-2): DGGITQSPKYLFRKEGQNVTLSCEQNLNHDAMYWYRQDPGQGLRLIYYSQIVNDFQKGDIAEGYSVSREKKESFPLTVTSAQKNPTAFYLCASSIGPRGSGELFFGEGSRLTVL.

This sequence joins TRBV5-5 and TRBJ2-2, with 13 positions matching TRBD2. The V gene's germline CDR1 is SGHKS and CDR2 YYEKEE (reference sequence). V shed 2 bases, J shed 7 bases, and the junction held 14 bases outside the gene matches. The CDR3 consists of 19 residues. The CDR3: CASSFIGSTTSGRGGELFF. The CDR3 coding sequence is TGTGCCAGCAGCTTCATCGGGTCGACCACTAGCGGGAGGGGCGGGGAGCTGTTTTTT.

This clone was detected a few times. The CDR3 region has the DNA TGCGCCAGCAGCCAAGGCCCTAGCGGGGCAAGCACAGATACGCAGTATTTT. Residues: CASSQGPSGASTDTQYF. This sequence joins TRBV4-1 and TRBJ2-3, with TRBD2 identical over 9 bases. Looked up from germline, CDR1 is MGHRA and CDR2 is YSYEKL. V dropped 1 base and J dropped 0; count of bases not matched to a gene: 5. CDR3 length equals 17 residues.

This rearrangement joins TRBV27 to TRBJ2-1; 7 bases fit TRBD2. The ends lost 6 bases at V and 3 bases at J; junction bases unmatched: 5. Germline CDR1 reads MNHEY; CDR2 reads SMNVEV (reference sequence). The length of the CDR3 is 14 residues. As DNA, the CDR3 is TGTGCCAGCAGACGGGACTACCACTACAATGAGCAGTTCTTC. This translates into CASRRDYHYNEQFF.

This clone was seen only once. The chain couples TRBV4-3 to TRBJ1-4; perhaps TRBD1 as D (6 bases). The V end was cut by 1 base, the J end by 3 bases, with 18 bases between. CDR3 length: 18 amino acids. Germline V lookup: CDR1 LGHNA, CDR2 YSLEER. In nucleotides, the CDR3 is TGCGCCAGCAGCCAAGGGCGTTTAGGGCAGGGGCCTAATGAAAAACTGTTTTTT. Protein: CASSQGRLGQGPNEKLFF.

V usage is TRBV6-5 and J usage is TRBJ2-3; D call uncertain. V shed 7 bases and J shed 3 bases, with 8 bases lying between them. Germline values: CDR1 MNHEY, CDR2 SVGAGI. This CDR3 region has 12 residues. The CDR3 here is CASTPGTDTQYF. The CDR3 coding sequence is TGTGCCAGCACCCCCGGGACAGATACGCAGTATTTT.

This clone turned up a few times. The J gene is TRBJ2-5, the V gene TRBV19; the match to TRBD2 covers 7 bases. Per germline, CDR1 LNHDA and CDR2 SQIVND (reference sequence). The CDR3 covers 16 residues. Germline trimming cut 4 bases from V and 5 bases from J; bases unmatched to any gene: 13. The CDR3 loop is CASSNNGLGGVETQYF. DNA for the CDR3: TGTGCCAGTAGTAATAACGGGTTGGGGGGGGTGGAGACCCAGTACTTC.